This T cell receptor (beta chain) was sequenced for a study of cytomegalovirus exposure and HLA in healthy donors. Study observations and caveats: Reportedly, TCR beta sequences accurately predicted HLA-A and HLA-B alleles in most subjects.

The donors, nominally healthy at sampling, likely had unrecorded immune exposures. This clone was found once. No antigen is known for it. Primers included in the PCR were 60 Vbeta and 13 Jbeta primers. The method was immunoSEQ multiplex PCR; TCRdb's version includes in-frame clones alone and lacks a portion of them. The sample carries approximately 170,000 clones, around three quarters recorded once. The V gene end was trimmed by 1 base and the J gene end by 4 bases; junction bases not matched to a gene: 7. Germline CDR1 reads SGHDN; CDR2 reads FVKESK. This CDR3 has 16 residues. The clonotype comes from a woman aged 18 to 35 in good health and CMV-seronegative. Specimen: PBMCs. The V and J genes are TRBV14 and TRBJ2-1, with 7 positions matching TRBD2. DNA of the CDR3: TGTGCCAGCAGCCAAGTCGCGGGGGTCCGATACAATGAGCAGTTCTTC. This codes for CASSQVAGVRYNEQFF.